The T cell receptor (beta chain) under discussion was sequenced for a study of beta chain features in type 1 diabetes. Germline assignment: CDR1 SGDLS and CDR2 YYNGEE. The CDR3 totals 13 residues. With 0 bases removed from V and 4 bases from J, the gap between germline ends came to 7 bases. Study outcomes and limitations: TCRB CDR3s were moderately but significantly shorter in Type 1 diabetes patients in all four CD4+ subsets. Any HLA type influence on TCRB rearrangement was left unresolved here.

Sorting based on CD45RO/CCR7/CD25/CD127/CD95/CD27 separated CD4+ naive, central memory, regulatory and stem cell-like memory cells. Remarks on this clone: No antigen is known for it.

The study reverse transcribed the entire isolated RNA, so it sequenced expressed TCRB transcripts. Here immunoSEQ multiplex PCR was the method, and the copy in TCRdb shows in-frame clones only, minus some. The table records about 700,000 clones, 10% to 15% of them present only once. The sequence was collected from a man aged 18 to 30 with type 1 diabetes. The specimen was naive CD4+ T cells from blood. The gene calls are TRBV9 and TRBJ1-1, with unresolved D. CDR3 protein: CASSVGGFTEAFF. Here the CDR3 DNA reads TGTGCCAGCAGCGTAGGGGGATTCACTGAAGCTTTCTTT.